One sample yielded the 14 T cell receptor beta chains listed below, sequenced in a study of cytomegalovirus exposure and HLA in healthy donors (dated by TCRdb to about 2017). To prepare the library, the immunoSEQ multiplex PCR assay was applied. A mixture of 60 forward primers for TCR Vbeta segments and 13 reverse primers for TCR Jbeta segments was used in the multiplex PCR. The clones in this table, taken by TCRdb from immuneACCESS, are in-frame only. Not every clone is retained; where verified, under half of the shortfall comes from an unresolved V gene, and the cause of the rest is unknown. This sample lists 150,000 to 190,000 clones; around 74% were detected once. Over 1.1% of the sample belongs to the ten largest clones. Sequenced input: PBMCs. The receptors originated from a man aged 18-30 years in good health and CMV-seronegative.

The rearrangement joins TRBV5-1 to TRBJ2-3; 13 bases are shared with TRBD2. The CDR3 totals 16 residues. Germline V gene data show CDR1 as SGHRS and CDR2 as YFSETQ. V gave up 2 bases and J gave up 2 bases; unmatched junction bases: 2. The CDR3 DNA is TGCGCCAGCAGCTTCGGGACTAGCGGGGTCACAGATACGCAGTATTTT. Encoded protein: CASSFGTSGVTDTQYF.

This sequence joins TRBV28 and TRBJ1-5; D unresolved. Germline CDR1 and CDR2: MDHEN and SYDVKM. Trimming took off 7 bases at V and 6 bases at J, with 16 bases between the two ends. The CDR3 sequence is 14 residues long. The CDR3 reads CASNTWTVGQPQHF. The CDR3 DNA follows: TGTGCCAGCAACACTTGGACTGTGGGTCAGCCCCAGCATTTT. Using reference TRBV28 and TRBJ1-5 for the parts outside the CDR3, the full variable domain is DVKVTQSSRYLVKRTGEKVFLECVQDMDHENMFWYRQDPGLGLRLIYFSYDVKMKEKGDIPEGYSVSREKKERFSLILESASTNQTSMYLCASNTWTVGQPQHFGDGTRLSIL.

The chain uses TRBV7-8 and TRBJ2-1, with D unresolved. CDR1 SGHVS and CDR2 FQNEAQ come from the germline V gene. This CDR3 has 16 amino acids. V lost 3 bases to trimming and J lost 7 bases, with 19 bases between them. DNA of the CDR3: TGTGCCAGCAGCTTTTCTCTACTATCTTACCCAAATGAGCAGTTCTTC. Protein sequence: CASSFSLLSYPNEQFF.

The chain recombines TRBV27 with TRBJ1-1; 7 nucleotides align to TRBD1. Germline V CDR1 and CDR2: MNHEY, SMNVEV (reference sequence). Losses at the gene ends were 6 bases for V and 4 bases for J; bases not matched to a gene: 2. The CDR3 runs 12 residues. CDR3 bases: TGTGCCAGCAGCTCAGGGGGCACTGAAGCTTTCTTT. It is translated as CASSSGGTEAFF.

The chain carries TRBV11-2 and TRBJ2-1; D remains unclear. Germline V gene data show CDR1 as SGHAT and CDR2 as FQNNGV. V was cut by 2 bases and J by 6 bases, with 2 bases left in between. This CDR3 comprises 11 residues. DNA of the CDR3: TGTGCCAGCAGCTTACGCAATGAGCAGTTCTTC. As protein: CASSLRNEQFF. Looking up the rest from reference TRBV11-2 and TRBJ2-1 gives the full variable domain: EAGVAQSPRYKIIEKRQSVAFWCNPISGHATLYWYQQILGQGPKLLIQFQNNGVVDDSQLPKDRFSAERLKGVDSTLKIQPAKLEDSAVYLCASSLRNEQFFGPGTRLTVL.

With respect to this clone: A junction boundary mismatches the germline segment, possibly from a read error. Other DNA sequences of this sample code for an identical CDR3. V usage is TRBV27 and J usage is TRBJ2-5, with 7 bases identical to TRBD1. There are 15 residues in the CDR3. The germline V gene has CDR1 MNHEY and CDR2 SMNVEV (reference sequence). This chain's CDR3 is CASSFGQAGWETQYF. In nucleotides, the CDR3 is TGTGCTAGCAGTTTCGGACAGGCGGGTTGGGAGACCCAGTACTTC.

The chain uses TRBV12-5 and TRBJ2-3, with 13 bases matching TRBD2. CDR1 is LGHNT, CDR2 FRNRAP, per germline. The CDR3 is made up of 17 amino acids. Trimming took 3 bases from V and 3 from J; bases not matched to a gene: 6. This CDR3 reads CASGLQMTSGRTDTQYF. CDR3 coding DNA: TGTGCTAGTGGTTTACAGATGACTAGCGGGAGGACAGATACGCAGTATTTT.

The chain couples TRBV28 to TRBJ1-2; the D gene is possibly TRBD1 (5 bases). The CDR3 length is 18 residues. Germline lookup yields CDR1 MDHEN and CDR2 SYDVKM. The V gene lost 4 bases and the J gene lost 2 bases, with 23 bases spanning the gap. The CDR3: CASSSASGGREVNYGYTF. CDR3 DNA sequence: TGTGCCAGCAGTTCCGCCTCCGGTGGCAGGGAAGTGAACTATGGCTACACCTTC.

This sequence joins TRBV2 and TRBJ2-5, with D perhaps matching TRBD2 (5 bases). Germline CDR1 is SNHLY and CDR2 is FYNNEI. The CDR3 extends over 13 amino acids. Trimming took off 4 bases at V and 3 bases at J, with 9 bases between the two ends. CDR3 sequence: CASSVTGKETQYF. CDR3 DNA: TGTGCCAGCAGTGTAACGGGAAAAGAGACCCAGTACTTC.

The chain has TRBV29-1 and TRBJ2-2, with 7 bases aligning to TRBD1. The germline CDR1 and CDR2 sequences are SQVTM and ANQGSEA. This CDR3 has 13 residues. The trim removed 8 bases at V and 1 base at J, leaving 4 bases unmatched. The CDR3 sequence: CSTTGVNTGELFF. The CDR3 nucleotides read TGCAGCACTACAGGGGTGAACACCGGGGAGCTGTTTTTT.

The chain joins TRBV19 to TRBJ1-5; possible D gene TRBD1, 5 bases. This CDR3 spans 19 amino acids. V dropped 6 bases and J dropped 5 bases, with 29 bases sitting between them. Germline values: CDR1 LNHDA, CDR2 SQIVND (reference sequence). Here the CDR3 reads CASRGGDFKPGKGHQPQHF. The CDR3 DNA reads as TGTGCCAGTAGGGGGGGAGACTTCAAGCCCGGAAAGGGGCATCAGCCCCAGCATTTT.

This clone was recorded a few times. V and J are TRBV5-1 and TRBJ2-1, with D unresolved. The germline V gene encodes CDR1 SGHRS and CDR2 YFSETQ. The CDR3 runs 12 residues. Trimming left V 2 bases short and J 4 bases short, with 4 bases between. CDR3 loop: CASSFNYNEQFF. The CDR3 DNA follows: TGCGCCAGCAGCTTCAATTACAATGAGCAGTTCTTC. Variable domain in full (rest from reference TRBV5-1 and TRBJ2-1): KAGVTQTPRYLIKTRGQQVTLSCSPISGHRSVSWYQQTPGQGLQFLFEYFSETQRNKGNFPGRFSGRQFSNSRSEMNVSTLELGDSALYLCASSFNYNEQFFGPGTRLTVL.

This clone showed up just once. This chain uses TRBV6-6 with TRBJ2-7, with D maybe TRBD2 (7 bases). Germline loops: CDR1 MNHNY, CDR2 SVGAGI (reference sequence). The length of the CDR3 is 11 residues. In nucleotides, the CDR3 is TGTGCAACGGGGGAGGGGGGAGAGCAGTACTTC. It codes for CATGEGGEQYF.

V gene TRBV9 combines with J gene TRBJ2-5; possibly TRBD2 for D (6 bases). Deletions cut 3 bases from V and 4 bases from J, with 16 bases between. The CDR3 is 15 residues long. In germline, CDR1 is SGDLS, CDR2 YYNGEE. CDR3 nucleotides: TGTGCCAGCAGCGGGCTGGGGGGTAAGGGAGAGACCCAGTACTTC. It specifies CASSGLGGKGETQYF.